This passage covers 10 T cell receptor beta chains from one sample sequenced in a study of blood T cell repertoires in COVID-19. The table came from immunoSEQ multiplex PCR; TCRdb's copy has only in-frame clones and leaves some out. This table holds fewer than 350,000 clones, around 89% found once. The sequenced sample was peripheral blood. All receptors come from a man aged 35 to 55 with acute or convalescent COVID-19.

The rearrangement uses TRBV27 and TRBJ1-2; 9 bases align to TRBD1. CDR1 and CDR2 from the germline V gene are MNHEY and SMNVEV (reference sequence). The V and J ends lost 6 bases and 4 bases, in that order; junction bases with no gene match: 3. The CDR3 has 13 amino acids. The CDR3 loop is CASRGQGLYGYTF. CDR3 coding DNA: TGTGCCAGCAGGGGACAGGGCCTCTATGGCTACACCTTC.

This chain uses TRBV7-2 with TRBJ2-5, with 9 bases matching TRBD1. Germline values: CDR1 SGHTA, CDR2 FQGNSA. This CDR3 spans 14 amino acids. Germline trimming cut 4 bases from V and 5 bases from J; bases unmatched to any gene: 5. The CDR3 protein is CASSSGTGFETQYF. CDR3 coding DNA: TGTGCCAGCAGCTCAGGGACAGGGTTTGAGACCCAGTACTTC.

The rearrangement links TRBV6-4 to TRBJ1-1, with D maybe TRBD1 (6 bases). The length of the CDR3 is 11 residues. V was trimmed by 10 bases and J by 4 bases, leaving 10 bases between them. Germline assignment: CDR1 MRHNA and CDR2 SNTAGT. CDR3 region: CAITGRTEAFF. CDR3 coding DNA: TGTGCCATCACAGGGCGCACTGAAGCTTTCTTT.

This clone was seen only a few times. The V and J genes are TRBV2 and TRBJ2-4; D not resolved. This CDR3 region has 15 residues. Germline loops: CDR1 SNHLY, CDR2 FYNNEI. V lost 4 bases, J lost 0 bases, and 10 bases lay in between. The CDR3 DNA reads as TGTGCCAGCAGTGTAGGCGGCACAGCCAAAAACATTCAGTACTTC. It codes for CASSVGGTAKNIQYF.

This clone is hyperexpanded. The rearrangement links TRBV15 to TRBJ1-2; TRBD1 matches at 10 bases. Germline CDR1 is LNHNV and CDR2 is YYDKDF (reference sequence). V gave up 2 bases and J gave up 8 bases; unmatched junction bases: 8. CDR3 length equals 15 residues. The CDR3 here is CATSRKDRGNQGYTF. The CDR3 region has the DNA TGTGCCACCAGCAGAAAGGACAGGGGGAATCAAGGCTACACCTTC.

The rearrangement uses TRBV5-5 and TRBJ1-1; D possibly corresponds to TRBD1 (6 bases). The V gene lost 1 base and the J gene lost 5 bases, with 12 bases spanning the gap. The germline V gene encodes CDR1 SGHKS and CDR2 YYEKEE (reference sequence). This CDR3 comprises 14 residues. In DNA, the CDR3 is TGTGCCAGCAGCTTGTCGGGAGGGGGGACTGAAGCTTTCTTT. It translates to CASSLSGGGTEAFF.

Here the CDR3 reads CASSAGNFNTEAFF. The CDR3 DNA sequence: TGTGCCAGTAGTGCAGGGAATTTTAACACTGAAGCTTTCTTT. This chain uses TRBV19 with TRBJ1-1; maybe TRBD1 (5 bases). V was cut by 5 bases and J by 2 bases, with 12 bases left in between. CDR3 length: 14 residues. Germline V gives CDR1 LNHDA, CDR2 SQIVND (reference sequence).

The chain links TRBV25-1 to TRBJ1-2; 8 bases agree with TRBD1. The CDR3 has 15 residues. The V segment lost 6 bases and the J segment 4 bases; nucleotides outside the gene matches: 10. CDR1 is MGHDK, CDR2 SYGVNS, per germline. The CDR3 here is CASRGMTGESYGYTF. As DNA, the CDR3 is TGTGCCAGCAGGGGGATGACAGGGGAAAGCTATGGCTACACCTTC.

The J gene is TRBJ1-2, the V gene TRBV19, with D maybe TRBD1 (5 bases). The CDR3 is 13 residues long. Looked up from germline, CDR1 is LNHDA and CDR2 is SQIVND (reference sequence). The germline V and J ends were trimmed by 2 bases and 4 bases, with 8 bases remaining between them. CDR3 DNA sequence: TGTGCCAGTAGTATATCAAGGGGCTATGGCTACACCTTC. Protein product: CASSISRGYGYTF.

The V call is TRBV5-1, the J call TRBJ2-1; TRBD1 is a possible D gene (6 bases). V lost 4 bases and J lost 4, with 15 bases in between. Germline assignment: CDR1 SGHRS and CDR2 YFSETQ. This CDR3 is built from 15 residues. CDR3 sequence: CASSQADRAYNEQFF. The CDR3 DNA reads as TGCGCCAGCAGCCAGGCGGACAGAGCGTACAATGAGCAGTTCTTC.